These 23 T cell receptor beta chains share one sample of origin, sequenced in a study of T cell changes during pregnancy in multiple sclerosis. This table comes from immunoSEQ multiplex PCR, and its TCRdb copy is limited to in-frame clones, with some not included. The sample consists of more than 55,000 clones, roughly 94% of them appearing once. Sample: CD8+ T cells from peripheral blood mononuclear cells, taken after pregnancy. Source of these receptors: a female donor with multiple sclerosis, enrolled in a pregnancy study.

The genes are TRBV28 and TRBJ2-1; 7 nucleotides align to TRBD2. CDR1 and CDR2 from the germline V gene are MDHEN and SYDVKM. The CDR3 extends over 15 amino acids. Trimming took 7 bases from V and 5 from J; bases not matched to a gene: 11. In nucleotides, the CDR3 is TGTGCCAGCACCCCTCGGGCTAGCGGCGACAATGAGCAGTTCTTC. Amino acids: CASTPRASGDNEQFF.

V gene TRBV4-3 combines with J gene TRBJ2-1, with TRBD2 matching 9 bases. The ends lost 4 bases at V and 7 bases at J; junction bases unmatched: 8. Germline lookup yields CDR1 LGHNA and CDR2 YSLEER. This CDR3 has 15 amino acids. CDR3 sequence: CASSPGTSFGNEQFF. The CDR3 DNA is TGCGCCAGCAGCCCCGGGACTAGCTTCGGGAATGAGCAGTTCTTC.

The chain joins TRBV9 to TRBJ2-7; 12 bases are a match to TRBD2. The V gene end was trimmed by 0 bases and the J gene end by 4 bases; junction bases not matched to a gene: 5. The CDR3 is 16 amino acids. CDR1 and CDR2 (germline): SGDLS, YYNGEE. CDR3 region: CASSVEGLAGSYEQYF. The CDR3 nucleotides read TGTGCCAGCAGCGTAGAGGGACTAGCGGGCTCTTACGAGCAGTACTTC.

Concerning this clone: Other DNA sequences in the same sample also yield this CDR3. This sequence joins TRBV7-9 and TRBJ2-7, with D unclear. This CDR3 has 11 amino acids. V shed 5 bases and J shed 3 bases, with 5 bases lying between them. Germline lookup yields CDR1 SEHNR and CDR2 FQNEAQ (reference sequence). The DNA of the CDR3 is TGTGCCAGCAGCCCCAACTACGAGCAGTACTTC. This translates into CASSPNYEQYF.

The chain recombines TRBV11-2 with TRBJ2-7; TRBD2 matches 8 bases. The CDR3 is 15 residues long. The V segment lost 1 base and the J segment 5 bases; nucleotides outside the gene matches: 7. Germline V lookup: CDR1 SGHAT, CDR2 FQNNGV. The CDR3 reads CASSLGGGRSNEQYF. CDR3 DNA: TGTGCCAGCAGCTTAGGTGGCGGGAGGAGCAACGAGCAGTACTTC.

The gene calls are TRBV27 and TRBJ2-7, with a weak D call TRBD1 (5 bases). The CDR3 contains 13 residues. With 0 bases removed from V and 3 bases from J, the gap between germline ends came to 6 bases. Looked up from germline, CDR1 is MNHEY and CDR2 is SMNVEV (reference sequence). The CDR3 region has the DNA TGTGCCAGCAGTTTATCAGGGGACTACGAGCAGTACTTC. Its translation: CASSLSGDYEQYF.

V is TRBV27 and J is TRBJ1-1, with D unresolved. CDR1 and CDR2 (germline): MNHEY, SMNVEV (reference sequence). V was cut by 5 bases and J by 0 bases, with 25 bases left in between. There are 19 residues in the CDR3. This CDR3 is CASSPSPPRSRGLNTEAFF. For the CDR3, the DNA is TGTGCCAGCAGTCCTTCCCCGCCTCGGAGCCGCGGGTTGAACACTGAAGCTTTCTTT.

V and J are TRBV28 and TRBJ2-7; 7 bases agree with TRBD2. The CDR3 sequence is 16 residues long. J lost 2 bases, V lost 3 bases, and 10 bases had no gene match. Germline V gives CDR1 MDHEN, CDR2 SYDVKM. The CDR3, as DNA: TGTGCCAGCAGTTTCGTTGGGGCTAGCGGTACCTACGAGCAGTACTTC. Its translation: CASSFVGASGTYEQYF.

V gene TRBV28 combines with J gene TRBJ1-1; weak D call: TRBD1 (6 bases). The V end lost 5 bases, the J end lost 3 bases, and 16 bases lay between the germline ends. Germline CDR1 reads MDHEN; CDR2 reads SYDVKM. The CDR3 spans 15 residues. Here the CDR3 DNA reads TGTGCCAGCAGTCCATCAGGGGTAGGTGACACTGAAGCTTTCTTT. Amino acid sequence: CASSPSGVGDTEAFF. Filled out from reference TRBV28 and TRBJ1-1, the complete variable domain reads DVKVTQSSRYLVKRTGEKVFLECVQDMDHENMFWYRQDPGLGLRLIYFSYDVKMKEKGDIPEGYSVSREKKERFSLILESASTNQTSMYLCASSPSGVGDTEAFFGQGTRLTVV.

The gene calls are TRBV4-1 and TRBJ2-7; TRBD1 might be the D (5 bases). CDR1 and CDR2 (germline): MGHRA, YSYEKL. Trimming removed 1 base at V and 5 bases at J, with 12 bases between. There are 14 residues in the CDR3. The CDR3 reads CASSQVAGSHEQYF. The CDR3, as DNA: TGCGCCAGCAGCCAAGTTGCAGGGTCCCACGAGCAGTACTTC.

The V gene is TRBV1, the J gene TRBJ2-7; TRBD2, as called in the table, went unchecked against the DNA. TRBV1 has pseudogene status. The CDR3 is 18 residues long. This CDR3 reads CTSSHSGILRGGSYEQYF. The CDR3 DNA sequence: TGCACCAGCAGCCACTCGGGAATTCTGCGGGGGGGATCCTACGAGCAGTACTTC.

This sequence joins TRBV7-9 and TRBJ2-5, with TRBD1 matching 7 bases. V trimming: 5 bases; J trimming: 2 bases; junction bases outside the gene matches: 8. Germline-derived CDR1 and CDR2 are SEHNR and FQNEAQ (reference sequence). This CDR3 contains 15 residues. CDR3 coding DNA: TGTGCCAGCAGCGCGCCCCGGGACAGACAAGAGACCCAGTACTTC. Translation gives CASSAPRDRQETQYF.

The CDR3: CASSHGLASEQYF. CDR3 DNA: TGTGCCAGCAGTCATGGACTAGCATCGGAGCAGTACTTC. This chain uses TRBV6-6 with TRBJ2-7; 8 nucleotides line up with TRBD2. This CDR3 spans 13 amino acids. V shed 5 bases and J 7 bases; nucleotides not matched to a gene: 7. Germline CDR1 reads MNHNY; CDR2 reads SVGAGI (reference sequence).

The chain uses TRBV19 and TRBJ2-7, with 11 bases identical to TRBD2. Looked up from germline, CDR1 is LNHDA and CDR2 is SQIVND (reference sequence). The CDR3 contains 14 residues. Trimming took 5 bases from V and 5 from J; bases not matched to a gene: 5. The CDR3 bases are TGTGCCAGTAGTCCACTAGCGGGAGAAAACGAGCAGTACTTC. Its translation is CASSPLAGENEQYF.

The gene calls are TRBV9 and TRBJ1-2; D might be TRBD1 (5 bases). Germline V gene sequence: CDR1 SGDLS, CDR2 YYNGEE. The CDR3 has 15 amino acids. The V and J ends lost 0 bases and 6 bases respectively, with 15 bases between them. CDR3 amino acids: CASSVGRQGLDGYTF. In DNA form, the CDR3 reads TGTGCCAGCAGCGTAGGTCGGCAGGGACTAGATGGCTACACCTTC. The full variable domain, in which reference TRBV9 and TRBJ1-2 provide the parts outside the CDR3, is DSGVTQTPKHLITATGQRVTLRCSPRSGDLSVYWYQQSLDQGLQFLIQYYNGEERAKGNILERFSAQQFPDLHSELNLSSLELGDSALYFCASSVGRQGLDGYTFGSGTRLTVV.

This clone was seen only once. An end of the junction differs from the germline gene, which may be a read error. The J gene is TRBJ1-1, the V gene TRBV7-9, with 7 bases matching TRBD1. This CDR3 has 15 amino acids. Germline loops: CDR1 SEHNR, CDR2 FQNEAQ (reference sequence). The CDR3 DNA follows: TGTGCCAGCAGCTTAGCGAGAGGATCCCGGGACAGTGAACTCTTT. It is translated as CASSLARGSRDSELF.

The chain employs TRBV10-3 and TRBJ2-1, with 10 nucleotides matching TRBD1. V lost 10 bases, J lost 2 bases, and 5 bases stayed unmatched. In germline, CDR1 is ENHRY, CDR2 SYGVKD. The CDR3 length is 14 residues. CDR3 sequence: CATRTGGTYNEQFF. The CDR3 DNA sequence: TGTGCCACACGGACAGGGGGGACCTACAATGAGCAGTTCTTC.

This clone occurred a few times. The chain has TRBV6-4 and TRBJ2-3, with D maybe TRBD2 (5 bases). The V and J ends lost 3 bases and 1 base respectively, with 5 bases between them. CDR3 length: 13 amino acids. Germline V gene lookup returns CDR1 MRHNA and CDR2 SNTAGT. The CDR3 sequence: CASSEAGTDTQYF. The CDR3 coding sequence is TGTGCCAGCAGTGAAGCGGGCACAGATACGCAGTATTTT.

V is TRBV27 and J is TRBJ2-5, with D possibly being TRBD2 (5 bases). Trimming pared 5 bases from V and 5 bases from J, leaving 15 bases between. The CDR3 is 14 residues long. Germline CDR1 reads MNHEY; CDR2 reads SMNVEV (reference sequence). In DNA form, the CDR3 reads TGTGCCAGCAGTCAGAATCACAGAGGGGAGACCCAGTACTTC. Its protein product is CASSQNHRGETQYF.

The gene calls are TRBV6-5 and TRBJ2-7; perhaps TRBD1 as D (5 bases). Trimming removed 6 bases from V and 5 bases from J, with 14 bases in between. The CDR3 has 13 amino acids. CDR1 MNHEY and CDR2 SVGAGI come from the germline V gene. CDR3: CASRPTSRDEQYF. The CDR3 nucleotides are TGTGCCAGCAGACCGACCAGCAGGGACGAGCAGTACTTC.

This chain uses TRBV19 with TRBJ1-1; TRBD1 is a possible D gene (6 bases). Between the trimmed V and J ends, which lost 3 bases and 4 bases, there was a span of 15 bases. The CDR3 totals 15 residues. CDR1 and CDR2 (germline): LNHDA, SQIVND (reference sequence). This CDR3 is CASSIQGTGVTEAFF. As DNA, the CDR3 is TGTGCCAGTAGTATTCAGGGGACCGGAGTCACTGAAGCTTTCTTT.

The rearrangement joins TRBV7-8 to TRBJ2-7; 12 nucleotides align to TRBD1. The CDR3 has 18 amino acids. Germline CDR1 reads SGHVS; CDR2 reads FQNEAQ. Trimming at V came to 4 bases and at J to 6 bases, leaving 16 bases not matched to a gene. The CDR3 is CASSSIPSGDRGQGEQYF. CDR3 DNA: TGTGCCAGCAGCTCTATTCCCTCCGGGGACAGGGGGCAAGGCGAGCAGTACTTC.

The chain has TRBV4-3 and TRBJ2-7; 7 nucleotides line up with TRBD2. Trimming took 2 bases from V and 2 from J; bases not matched to a gene: 6. This CDR3 has 15 residues. Germline V gene sequence: CDR1 LGHNA, CDR2 YSLEER. CDR3 sequence reads: CASSQSAGGAYEQYF. The CDR3 DNA reads TGCGCCAGCAGCCAATCTGCTGGGGGGGCCTACGAGCAGTACTTC.